This T cell receptor (beta chain) was obtained from a study of response to subunit inactivated influenza vaccine. TCRdb called the RT-PCR reads again in MiXCR, with one record for every CDR3 protein. The sample lists under 750,000 distinct CDR3 sequences; 10% to 15% were seen once. This clonotype appeared many times. Its antigen is still unknown. Study results and limitations: With each seasonal influenza vaccination, the authors suggested, few new T cells are recruited.

The material was PBMCs from blood, obtained on the day of vaccination. The clonotype was recovered from a man aged 45-65 years who received an inactivated influenza vaccine.

The DNA of the CDR3 is TGCAGCGCTTCCAATCGGGACAGGGAGACTCACTCAGACATTCAGTACTTC. Its protein product is CSASNRDRETHSDIQYF. The genes are TRBV29-1 and TRBJ2-4, with 9 bases lining up with TRBD1. Germline values: CDR1 SQVTM, CDR2 ANQGSEA. The CDR3 has 17 residues. Trimming at V came to 7 bases and at J to 8 bases, leaving 21 bases not matched to a gene.